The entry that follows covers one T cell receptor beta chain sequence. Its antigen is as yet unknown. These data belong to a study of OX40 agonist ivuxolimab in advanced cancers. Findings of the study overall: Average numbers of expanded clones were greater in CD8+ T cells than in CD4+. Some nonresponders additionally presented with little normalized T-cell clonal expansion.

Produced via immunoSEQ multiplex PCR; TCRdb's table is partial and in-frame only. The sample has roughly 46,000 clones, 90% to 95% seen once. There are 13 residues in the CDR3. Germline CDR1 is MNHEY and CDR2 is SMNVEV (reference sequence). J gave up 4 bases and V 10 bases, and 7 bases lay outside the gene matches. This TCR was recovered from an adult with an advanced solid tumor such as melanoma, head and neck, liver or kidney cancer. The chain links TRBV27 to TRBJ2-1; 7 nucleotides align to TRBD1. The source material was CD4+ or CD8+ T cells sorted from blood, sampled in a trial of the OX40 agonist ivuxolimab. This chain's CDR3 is CAIRDSQYNEQFF. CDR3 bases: TGTGCCATACGGGACAGTCAGTACAATGAGCAGTTCTTC.